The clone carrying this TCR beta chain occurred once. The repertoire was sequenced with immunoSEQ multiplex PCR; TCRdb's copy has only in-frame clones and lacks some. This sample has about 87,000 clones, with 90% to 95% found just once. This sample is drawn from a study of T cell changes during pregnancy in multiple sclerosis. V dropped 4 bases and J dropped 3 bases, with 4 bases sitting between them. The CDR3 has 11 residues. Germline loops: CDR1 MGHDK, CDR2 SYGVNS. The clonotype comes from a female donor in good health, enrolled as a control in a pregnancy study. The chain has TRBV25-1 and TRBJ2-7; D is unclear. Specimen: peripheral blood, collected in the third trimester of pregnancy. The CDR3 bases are TGTGCCAGCAGTGTTCTCTACGAGCAGTACTTC. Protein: CASSVLYEQYF.